This T cell receptor beta chain was sequenced for a study of blood T cells in healthy people across ages. Study outcomes and limitations: A roughly linear age-dependent decrease characterized TCR beta diversity per million T cells.

In the case of this clonotype: Its antigen remains unidentified.

With 3 bases clipped from V and 1 base from J, the junction kept 4 bases outside the gene matches. CDR1 and CDR2 from the germline V gene are KGHSH and LQKENI. The CDR3 is made up of 16 amino acids. Together with a sample-barcoded 5' primer, a J-beta primer mix was included in a second PCR lasting about 6 to 11 cycles. Each cDNA molecule, via a template-switch adaptor with 12 random nucleotides, was tagged. One entry per CDR3 protein, called by TCRdb with MiXCR from the 5' RACE reads. The sample records approximately 1.5 million distinct CDR3 sequences, roughly 30% being singletons. The sequence derives from a woman aged 30 to 39 in good health. This chain links TRBV18 with TRBJ2-5, with 11 bases fitting TRBD1. The specimen sequenced was blood. The CDR3 DNA follows: TGTGCCAGCTCACCCGGGACAGGGGGTATCCAAGAGACCCAGTACTTC. As protein: CASSPGTGGIQETQYF.